Following are 6 T cell receptor beta chains from one sample sequenced in a study of identical twins. TCRdb itself ran the 5' RACE reads through MiXCR, one entry per CDR3 protein. Here the sample spans 700,000 or so distinct CDR3 sequences, more than 6.5% being singletons. The same sample was also studied in work on yellow fever vaccine responses in identical twins.

The specimen was PBMCs. These receptors were obtained from a woman between 18 and 30 years old in good health.

This clonotype was observed at least ten times. The chain links TRBV4-3 to TRBJ2-7; 11 bases match TRBD2. The germline V gene has CDR1 LGHNA and CDR2 YSLEER. The CDR3 covers 17 residues. The V gene end was trimmed by 5 bases and the J gene end by 4 bases; junction bases not matched to a gene: 13. The CDR3 nucleotides are TGCGCCAGCAGCGAAGGACTAGCGGGTTTAATGGGGTACGAGCAGTACTTC. Protein sequence: CASSEGLAGLMGYEQYF.

The chain has TRBV7-8 and TRBJ2-2; D not resolved. The CDR3 is 16 residues long. V lost 4 bases and J lost 5, with 17 bases in between. Per the germline V gene, CDR1 is SGHVS and CDR2 is FQNEAQ. Here the CDR3 reads CASSSDSEVVTGELFF. The DNA of the CDR3 is TGTGCCAGCAGCTCCGATTCTGAGGTGGTGACCGGGGAGCTGTTTTTT.

This clonotype has a count of ten or more. The gene calls are TRBV20-1 and TRBJ2-5, with D possibly TRBD1 on 6 matching bases. In germline, CDR1 is DFQATT, CDR2 SNEGSKA (reference sequence). The V end lost 2 bases, the J end lost 7 bases, and 14 bases lay between the germline ends. This CDR3 comprises 13 residues. The CDR3 sequence is CSARPGAGGTQYF. The CDR3 nucleotides are TGCAGTGCTAGACCAGGGGCAGGTGGGACCCAGTACTTC.

Many counts were recorded for this clonotype. The V call is TRBV6-1, the J call TRBJ2-5; a possible D gene is TRBD2 (6 bases). Looked up from germline, CDR1 is MNHNS and CDR2 is SASEGT. This CDR3 is 14 amino acids long. V lost 5 bases to trimming and J lost 4 bases, with 14 bases between them. The CDR3 loop is CASSPSGGGETQYF. CDR3 bases: TGTGCCAGCAGTCCATCCGGGGGTGGAGAGACCCAGTACTTC.

This clonotype has only a few counts. V is TRBV7-6 and J is TRBJ2-7, with D tentatively TRBD1 (5 bases). The CDR3 extends over 13 amino acids. From germline, CDR1 is SGHVS and CDR2 FNYEAQ. The germline V and J ends were trimmed by 3 bases and 3 bases, with 9 bases remaining between them. The CDR3 here is CASSFGQVYEQYF. The CDR3 nucleotides are TGTGCCAGCAGCTTTGGACAAGTCTACGAGCAGTACTTC.

The rearrangement links TRBV20-1 to TRBJ2-1; 9 nucleotides match TRBD2. Germline assignment: CDR1 DFQATT and CDR2 SNEGSKA (reference sequence). The CDR3 covers 15 residues. The V and J ends lost 5 bases and 5 bases, in that order; junction bases with no gene match: 10. The CDR3 here is CSAPFGGRDDNEQFF. The CDR3 region has the DNA TGCAGTGCTCCCTTCGGCGGGAGGGACGACAATGAGCAGTTCTTC.